The 19 T cell receptor beta chains reported below all come from one sample, sequenced in a study of CD8 T cells in ankylosing spondylitis (dated by TCRdb to 2017 to 2019). Library preparation was by 5' RACE. The data were produced on an Illumina HiSeq 2500. TCRdb passed the public sequencing reads through fastp at Q25 and MiXCR, retaining productive beta sequences. Each record represents a unique CDR3 protein, reported with the most common genes and DNA among its rows. The sample data list 85,000 to 100,000 distinct CDR3 sequences, and about 8.8% of these were observed just once. The biggest ten clones account for 5.1% of the sample. The sequenced sample was blood, either unsorted or a sorted T cell fraction (not recorded which). Receptor source: a male donor with ankylosing spondylitis or in good health (not recorded which).

This clonotype was observed at least ten times. The J gene is TRBJ2-3, the V gene TRBV14; D unclear. There are 13 residues in the CDR3. Germline CDR1 SGHDN, CDR2 FVKESK. V dropped 3 bases and J dropped 5 bases, with 9 bases sitting between them. The CDR3 protein is CASSQGFIDTQYF. DNA of the CDR3: TGTGCCAGCAGCCAGGGCTTTATAGATACGCAGTATTTT.

This clonotype was observed at least ten times. The gene calls are TRBV5-1 and TRBJ2-7; TRBD1 agrees at 8 bases. The CDR3 runs to 17 residues. CDR1 and CDR2 (germline): SGHRS, YFSETQ. V trimming: 4 bases; J trimming: 6 bases; junction bases outside the gene matches: 18. CDR3 region: CASSRYSGTGQTGEQYF. CDR3 nucleotide sequence: TGCGCCAGCAGCCGATATTCCGGGACAGGTCAGACGGGCGAGCAGTACTTC.

This clonotype has at least ten counts. The chain employs TRBV2 and TRBJ1-5; TRBD1 is a possible D gene (5 bases). V lost 2 bases, J lost 11 bases, and 7 bases lay in between. There are 11 residues in the CDR3. Germline assignment: CDR1 SNHLY and CDR2 FYNNEI. Written as DNA, the CDR3 is TGTGCCAGCAGTGAACCAGGGTCCCAGCATTTT. Protein product: CASSEPGSQHF.

The table lists this clonotype with many counts. The gene calls are TRBV5-4 and TRBJ2-1; D may be TRBD2 (6 bases). This CDR3 contains 15 residues. Trimming removed 6 bases from V and 0 bases from J, with 13 bases in between. CDR1 and CDR2 from the germline V gene are SGHNT and YYREEE (reference sequence). The CDR3 bases are TGTGCCAGCACCGCTGCGGGGAGCTCCTACAATGAGCAGTTCTTC. The encoded protein is CASTAAGSSYNEQFF.

This clonotype was detected many times. The chain uses TRBV12-3 or TRBV12-4 and TRBJ2-5; D uncertain. V shed 5 bases and J shed 0 bases, with 10 bases lying between them. The CDR3 runs 14 residues. The CDR3: CASSPLTNQETQYF. CDR3 nucleotides: TGTGCCAGCAGTCCACTCACTAACCAAGAGACCCAGTACTTC.

The chain is built from TRBV7-9 and TRBJ1-1; D remains unclear. The CDR3 length is 13 residues. V was trimmed by 5 bases and J by 1 base, leaving 8 bases between them. The V gene's germline CDR1 is SEHNR and CDR2 FQNEAQ (reference sequence). CDR3 coding DNA: TGTGCCAGCAGCCCTTTGTCGAACACTGAAGCTTTCTTT. Its protein is CASSPLSNTEAFF. The full variable domain, in which reference TRBV7-9 and TRBJ1-1 provide the parts outside the CDR3, is DTGVSQNPRHKITKRGQNVTFRCDPISEHNRLYWYRQTLGQGPEFLTYFQNEAQLEKSRLLSDRFSAERPKGSFSTLEIQRTEQGDSAMYLCASSPLSNTEAFFGQGTRLTVV.

This clonotype was counted between two and nine times. The gene calls are TRBV7-9 and TRBJ1-2, with D perhaps TRBD1 (6 bases). This CDR3 comprises 12 residues. Germline V gene data show CDR1 as SEHNR and CDR2 as FQNEAQ (reference sequence). V was cut by 5 bases and J by 5 bases, with 9 bases left in between. The CDR3 DNA reads TGTGCCAGCAGCCAGGGGTTTTATGGCTACACCTTC. This translates into CASSQGFYGYTF.

This clonotype was recorded at least ten times. The chain combines TRBV5-1 with TRBJ2-5, with D tentatively TRBD2 (5 bases). V lost 4 bases and J 9 bases, leaving 13 bases between the germline ends. Per the germline V gene, CDR1 is SGHRS and CDR2 is YFSETQ. The CDR3 spans 12 residues. For the CDR3, the DNA is TGCGCCAGCAGCCCACCGGCGAGGGCCCAGTACTTC. Its translation is CASSPPARAQYF. The whole variable domain, filled in from reference TRBV5-1 and TRBJ2-5, reads KAGVTQTPRYLIKTRGQQVTLSCSPISGHRSVSWYQQTPGQGLQFLFEYFSETQRNKGNFPGRFSGRQFSNSRSEMNVSTLELGDSALYLCASSPPARAQYFGPGTRLLVL.

This clonotype was counted many times. This chain connects TRBV25-1 to TRBJ2-7; possibly TRBD2 for D (6 bases). V was cut by 2 bases and J by 4 bases, with 9 bases left in between. CDR3 size: 13 residues. Germline loops: CDR1 MGHDK, CDR2 SYGVNS. The CDR3, as DNA: TGTGCCAGCAGTGAAGCCGGAGGGTACGAGCAGTACTTC. Its translation is CASSEAGGYEQYF.

This clonotype was detected many times. The chain joins TRBV28 to TRBJ2-3; 12 bases agree with TRBD2. Germline CDR1 MDHEN, CDR2 SYDVKM. The ends lost 5 bases at V and 1 base at J; junction bases unmatched: 10. The CDR3 length is 18 residues. The CDR3 protein is CASSPRPRLAGGTDTQYF. DNA of the CDR3: TGTGCCAGCAGTCCGAGACCCCGACTAGCGGGGGGCACAGATACGCAGTATTTT.

This clonotype was recorded at least ten times. V is TRBV7-3 and J is TRBJ1-1; D is uncertain. This CDR3 region has 12 residues. CDR1 SGHTA and CDR2 FQGTGA come from the germline V gene. The germline V and J ends were trimmed by 0 bases and 6 bases, with 5 bases remaining between them. CDR3 residues: CASSLTTPEAFF. The CDR3, as DNA: TGTGCCAGCAGCTTAACTACACCTGAAGCTTTCTTT.

The table lists this clonotype with many counts. V usage is TRBV4-2 and J usage is TRBJ1-4; the D gene is possibly TRBD1 (5 bases). Trimming pared 0 bases from V and 6 bases from J, leaving 11 bases between. Germline V gene data show CDR1 as LGHNA and CDR2 as YNFKEQ. The CDR3 is made up of 15 amino acids. CDR3 sequence: CASSQDRGTDEKLFF. The DNA of the CDR3 is TGTGCCAGCAGCCAAGATAGAGGGACGGATGAAAAACTGTTTTTT.

In its sample, this clonotype was seen a few times. This sequence joins TRBV23-1 and TRBJ2-1, with D possibly called TRBD1 or TRBD2 (5 bases each). TRBV23-1 is marked as an open reading frame, function uncertain. The V gene lost 0 bases and the J gene lost 10 bases, with 16 bases spanning the gap. The CDR3 totals 15 residues. CDR3 bases: TGCGCCAGCAGTCAATCTTGTGGGGACGTGGGGGAGCAGTTCTTC. The encoded protein is CASSQSCGDVGEQFF.

V and J are TRBV14 and TRBJ2-7, with D possibly matching TRBD2 (6 bases). Germline values: CDR1 SGHDN, CDR2 FVKESK. The CDR3 consists of 15 residues. V lost 2 bases and J lost 0, with 11 bases in between. The CDR3 here is CASSQLGGNSYEQYF. In nucleotides, the CDR3 is TGTGCCAGCAGCCAACTCGGCGGGAACTCCTACGAGCAGTACTTC.

Ten or more counts support this clonotype. V and J are TRBV24-1 and TRBJ2-3; D tentatively fits TRBD1 or TRBD2 (5 bases each). Per the germline V gene, CDR1 is KGHDR and CDR2 is SFDVKD. This CDR3 region has 17 residues. Trimming stripped 2 bases from V and 1 base from J, with 15 bases between. The CDR3 nucleotides read TGTGCCACCAGTGATTCCTACGACCTGGGGGGCACAGATACGCAGTATTTT. Amino acids: CATSDSYDLGGTDTQYF.

This clonotype came up many times. The rearrangement uses TRBV12-3 or TRBV12-4 and TRBJ2-1; D may be TRBD1 (6 bases). The CDR3 runs to 13 residues. The germline V and J ends were trimmed by 1 base and 7 bases, with 8 bases remaining between them. The CDR3 nucleotides read TGTGCCAGCAGTTTAGTTGACAGGAATGAGCAGTTCTTC. Translating gives CASSLVDRNEQFF.

Ten or more counts support this clonotype. The V gene is TRBV20-1, the J gene TRBJ2-1; 8 bases are a match to TRBD1. This CDR3 comprises 16 residues. Germline values: CDR1 DFQATT, CDR2 SNEGSKA (reference sequence). Trimming took 3 bases from V and 3 from J; bases not matched to a gene: 10. CDR3 protein: CSARGLRTGYYNEQFF. For the CDR3, the DNA is TGCAGTGCTAGGGGCTTGAGGACAGGGTACTACAATGAGCAGTTCTTC.

As to this clonotype: This clone may be a read error of a much larger clone one base away. V is TRBV12-5 and J is TRBJ1-1; D ambiguous. V shed 9 bases and J shed 1 base, with 12 bases lying between them. This CDR3 comprises 13 residues. From germline, CDR1 is LGHNT and CDR2 FRNRAP. For the CDR3, the DNA is TGTGCTAGCTCCTGGAGAAGGAACACTGAAGCTTTCTTT. Translating gives CASSWRRNTEAFF.

This clonotype came up many times. J is TRBJ2-1 and V is TRBV12-3 or TRBV12-4, with D perhaps TRBD1 or TRBD2 (5 bases each). CDR3 size: 16 residues. Trimming took off 7 bases at V and 5 bases at J, with 21 bases between the two ends. The CDR3 coding sequence is TGTGCCAGCACCGGGTTCCGGGACCGAGGGGACAATGAGCAGTTCTTC. Protein: CASTGFRDRGDNEQFF.